This T cell receptor beta chain was documented in a study of blood T cell repertoires in COVID-19. Study information: Samples of COVID-19 (acute and convalescent) were obtained from the United States, Italy and Spain.

Here immunoSEQ multiplex PCR was the method, and the copy in TCRdb shows in-frame clones only, minus some. Of about 310,000 clones in the sample, around 86% were seen once. Germline lookup yields CDR1 SGDLS and CDR2 YYNGEE. Trimming cost V 4 bases and J 3 bases; bases outside gene matches: 10. The CDR3 length is 16 residues. The chain couples TRBV9 to TRBJ2-1; 7 positions agree with TRBD1. The TCR comes from a man between 50 and 59 years old with active or convalescent COVID-19. The sequencing input was peripheral blood. CDR3 sequence (DNA): TGTGCCAGCAGCCCCCAGTACAGGGGAATCTACAATGAGCAGTTCTTC. Translation: CASSPQYRGIYNEQFF.